The 22 T cell receptor beta chains given below trace back to one sample, sequenced in a study of CD8+CD57+ T cells in acquired aplastic anemia listed by TCRdb under 2018. Flow cytometry had shown CD8+CD57+ cell expansion in the patients selected for sequencing. The instrument given in TCRdb is Illumina HiSeq 2000. Genomic DNA served as template for TCR beta VDJ combination and CDR3 sequence profiling. TCRdb reworked the public reads: Q25 trimming with fastp, MiXCR clone assembly, productive beta chains retained. CDR3 protein duplicates are merged, each entry listing the most common genes and DNA. A total of 250,000 to 300,000 distinct CDR3 sequences appear in this sample, 45% to 65% of them only once. Under 1.5% of the sample rests with the top ten. The specimen sequenced was sorted CD4+, CD8+, or CD8+CD57+ T cells (not recorded which) from PBMCs. The receptors were gathered from a human donor with aplastic anemia.

This clonotype was detected many times. This sequence joins TRBV10-3 and TRBJ2-5; TRBD2 matches 11 bases. The CDR3 has 15 residues. CDR1 ENHRY and CDR2 SYGVKD come from the germline V gene. V shed 4 bases and J 5 bases; nucleotides not matched to a gene: 6. The CDR3 region is CAISGTSGGRETQYF. The CDR3 nucleotides are TGTGCCATCAGTGGTACTAGCGGGGGCCGGGAGACCCAGTACTTC.

This clonotype was observed many times. This chain connects TRBV10-3 to TRBJ2-5; no clear D gene. CDR1 ENHRY and CDR2 SYGVKD come from the germline V gene. This CDR3 comprises 13 residues. V gave up 5 bases and J gave up 0 bases, with 7 bases separating them. The CDR3 sequence is CAISQAYQETQYF. Here the CDR3 DNA reads TGTGCCATCAGTCAAGCCTACCAAGAGACCCAGTACTTC.

This clonotype was observed at least ten times. J is TRBJ2-3 and V is TRBV6-5; 8 nucleotides align to TRBD1. V dropped 4 bases and J dropped 0; count of bases not matched to a gene: 9. The CDR3 sequence is 17 residues long. Germline CDR1 is MNHEY and CDR2 is SVGAGI. This CDR3 is CASSLGQATPSTDTQYF. In DNA form, the CDR3 reads TGTGCCAGCAGTTTGGGACAGGCCACTCCTAGCACAGATACGCAGTATTTT.

This clonotype appeared a few times. The CDR3 sequence: CSASGTFGAREQYF. The DNA for the CDR3 is TGCAGTGCTAGTGGGACATTTGGTGCACGCGAGCAGTACTTC. The rearrangement links TRBV20-1 to TRBJ2-7; possibly TRBD1 for D (6 bases). CDR3 length equals 14 residues. V was cut by 3 bases and J by 6 bases, with 18 bases left in between. Germline V gives CDR1 DFQATT, CDR2 SNEGSKA (reference sequence).

There are many counts of this clonotype. V gene TRBV11-2 combines with J gene TRBJ1-4; 7 bases are a match to TRBD1. This CDR3 is 16 amino acids long. The ends lost 3 bases at V and 3 bases at J; junction bases unmatched: 7. The germline V gene has CDR1 SGHAT and CDR2 FQNNGV. In nucleotides, the CDR3 is TGTGCCAGCAGCTTTAATCTAGGGACAGCTAATGAAAAACTGTTTTTT. Protein product: CASSFNLGTANEKLFF.

The chain combines TRBV6-5 with TRBJ2-3, with 10 bases that match TRBD2. J gave up 5 bases and V 4 bases, and 9 bases lay outside the gene matches. Looked up from germline, CDR1 is MNHEY and CDR2 is SVGAGI. The CDR3 runs 16 residues. The CDR3 sequence: CASSSSAGGLGDTQYF. In DNA form, the CDR3 reads TGTGCCAGCAGTTCATCAGCGGGGGGGCTGGGAGATACGCAGTATTTT.

The chain joins TRBV6-6 to TRBJ2-7; D gene uncertain. Germline CDR1 and CDR2: MNHNY and SVGAGI (reference sequence). Trimming took 0 bases from V and 3 from J, leaving 15 bases between them. The CDR3 is made up of 16 amino acids. The CDR3 is CASSYSGFGIFYEQYF. The CDR3 DNA follows: TGTGCCAGCAGTTACTCGGGGTTTGGGATTTTCTACGAGCAGTACTTC.

This clonotype has ten or more counts. This chain links TRBV11-2 with TRBJ2-1; 9 bases agree with TRBD2. Germline V gene sequence: CDR1 SGHAT, CDR2 FQNNGV. The CDR3 length is 17 residues. V was clipped by 6 bases and J by 2 bases; unmatched bases: 11. The CDR3 DNA is TGTGCCAGCAGAACGGGCCAGCGGGGGGCCGCCTACAATGAGCAGTTCTTC. Protein: CASRTGQRGAAYNEQFF.

V usage is TRBV6-2 or TRBV6-3 and J usage is TRBJ2-7; 9 bases map to TRBD2. The CDR3 contains 16 residues. The V gene end was trimmed by 4 bases and the J gene end by 0 bases; junction bases not matched to a gene: 7. Germline V gene sequence: CDR1 MNHEY, CDR2 SVGEGT. This CDR3 is CASSSLAGHSSYEQYF. The CDR3 nucleotides read TGTGCCAGCAGTTCGCTAGCGGGGCATTCCTCCTACGAGCAGTACTTC.

In its sample, this clonotype was seen many times. The chain links TRBV20-1 to TRBJ1-5, with no clear D. Germline V gives CDR1 DFQATT, CDR2 SNEGSKA (reference sequence). Trimming cost V 1 base and J 8 bases, with 9 bases left between them. The CDR3 has 12 residues. This CDR3 is CSARGGSKPQHF. CDR3 bases: TGCAGTGCTAGAGGGGGTTCGAAGCCCCAGCATTTT.

The CDR3 loop reads CASSDRLPGTGTYNEQFF. The CDR3 coding sequence is TGCGCCAGCAGTGACCGACTTCCCGGGACAGGGACCTACAATGAGCAGTTCTTC. The rearrangement joins TRBV10-1 to TRBJ2-1, with 9 bases aligning to TRBD1. The CDR3 has 18 amino acids. CDR1 is WNHNN and CDR2 is SYGVQD in the germline V gene (reference sequence). Trimming cost V 3 bases and J 2 bases; bases outside gene matches: 11.

The table lists this clonotype with many counts. This rearrangement joins TRBV6-1 to TRBJ2-1; maybe TRBD1 (7 bases). V lost 4 bases to trimming and J lost 7 bases, with 17 bases between them. CDR1 is MNHNS, CDR2 SASEGT, per germline. This CDR3 has 15 residues. The CDR3 bases are TGTGCCAGCAGTGCTACCAGGGGGGTTGTGAATGAGCAGTTCTTC. It is translated as CASSATRGVVNEQFF.

This clonotype appeared a few times. The chain uses TRBV6-5 and TRBJ1-2; D remains unclear. The CDR3 totals 13 residues. Germline V gene sequence: CDR1 MNHEY, CDR2 SVGAGI. Trimming took off 2 bases at V and 5 bases at J, with 9 bases between the two ends. CDR3 DNA: TGTGCCAGCAGTTACGAGACGGATTATGGCTACACCTTC. This translates into CASSYETDYGYTF.

This clonotype was detected only once. V gene TRBV5-8 combines with J gene TRBJ1-1, with D possibly being TRBD1 (5 bases). V was trimmed by 1 base and J by 1 base, leaving 11 bases between them. This CDR3 spans 15 amino acids. Germline CDR1 and CDR2: SGHTS and YDEGEE. CDR3 sequence: CASSLNRDWNTEAFF. The DNA for the CDR3 is TGTGCCAGCAGCTTGAATAGGGACTGGAACACTGAAGCTTTCTTT.

At least ten counts were recorded for this clonotype. This sequence joins TRBV5-1 and TRBJ1-2; 10 bases are shared with TRBD1. The CDR3 sequence is 15 residues long. Germline lookup yields CDR1 SGHRS and CDR2 YFSETQ. V was pared by 3 bases and J by 8 bases, with 10 bases of the junction left unmatched. CDR3 DNA sequence: TGCGCCAGCAGCTCTGCAGGACAGGGGGTATCGGGCTACACCTTC. Translating it yields CASSSAGQGVSGYTF.

This clonotype occurred once. V is TRBV29-1 and J is TRBJ1-1, with D tentatively TRBD1 (6 bases). The CDR3 covers 12 residues. Germline CDR1 SQVTM, CDR2 ANQGSEA. V shed 8 bases and J shed 1 base, with 11 bases lying between them. CDR3: CSFLTGNTEAFF. CDR3 DNA: TGCAGCTTCCTGACAGGGAACACTGAAGCTTTCTTT.

J is TRBJ1-1 and V is TRBV10-2; weak D call: TRBD1 (6 bases). Germline CDR1 is WSHSY and CDR2 is SAAADI. The CDR3 runs 18 residues. The V and J ends lost 4 bases and 1 base respectively, with 22 bases between them. This CDR3 reads CASSGLWGDTLSNTEAFF. Written as DNA, the CDR3 is TGCGCCAGCAGTGGCCTTTGGGGGGACACACTATCGAACACTGAAGCTTTCTTT.

This clonotype was counted between two and nine times. The chain employs TRBV20-1 and TRBJ2-1, with D possibly matching TRBD2 (6 bases). The CDR3 totals 13 residues. V lost 5 bases and J lost 9, with 17 bases in between. Looked up from germline, CDR1 is DFQATT and CDR2 is SNEGSKA (reference sequence). Written as DNA, the CDR3 is TGCAGTGCTCCCCCGGAGGGTTCCATTGAGCAGTTCTTC. This translates into CSAPPEGSIEQFF.

With respect to this clonotype: Being one base from a much bigger clone, this may be a read error. The CDR3 sequence is CASQSEARVSEAFF. In DNA form, the CDR3 reads TGTGCCAGCCAGTCCGAGGCACGGGTCTCTGAAGCTTTCTTT. This chain connects TRBV6-1 to TRBJ1-1; no definite D call. Germline CDR1 reads MNHNS; CDR2 reads SASEGT. Trimming shortened V by 8 bases and J by 6 bases, and 19 bases separated the two germline ends. This CDR3 is 14 amino acids long.

Comments on this clonotype: This may arise from a read error, as a much more abundant clone is one base away. The chain recombines TRBV5-5 with TRBJ2-1; 13 bases align to TRBD2. Losses at the gene ends were 3 bases for V and 12 bases for J; bases not matched to a gene: 12. The V gene's germline CDR1 is SGHKS and CDR2 YYEKEE (reference sequence). The CDR3 is made up of 16 amino acids. The CDR3 protein is CASSSILAGGSHGQFF. CDR3 sequence (DNA): TGTGCCAGCAGCTCCATACTAGCGGGGGGGTCCCATGGGCAGTTCTTC.

The rearrangement links TRBV5-1 to TRBJ2-5; D is perhaps TRBD1 or TRBD2 (5 bases each). Per germline, CDR1 SGHRS and CDR2 YFSETQ. Trimming removed 3 bases at V and 3 bases at J, with 9 bases between. This CDR3 has 13 amino acids. The CDR3 protein is CASSSVGEETQYF. The CDR3 DNA is TGCGCCAGCAGCTCGGTGGGGGAAGAGACCCAGTACTTC.

Concerning this clonotype itself: The junction shows a germline mismatch at one end, possibly a read error. V usage is TRBV29-1 and J usage is TRBJ1-4; a possible D gene is TRBD1 (5 bases). The CDR3 spans 14 residues. Germline CDR1 SQVTM, CDR2 ANQGSEA. CDR3 nucleotide sequence: TGCAGCGTTGAAGCTTGGGGCGGGAGTGAAAAACTGTTTTTC. Translation gives CSVEAWGGSEKLFF.